The 10 T cell receptor beta chains reported below all come from one sample, sequenced in a study of shared clonotypes between healthy human individuals. Libraries were prepared by immunoSEQ multiplex PCR; TCRdb keeps only in-frame clonotypes and omits some of them. The sample yields approximately 2.5 million clones, around nine tenths seen once. The sample comprised naive CD4+ T cells sorted from blood. Subset reported: CD45RA+ positively selected. The receptors shown here come from a young man in good health.

The chain recombines TRBV11-2 with TRBJ2-5; D tentatively reads TRBD1 or TRBD2 (5 bases each). This CDR3 contains 15 residues. Trimming took off 7 bases at V and 0 bases at J, with 15 bases between the two ends. CDR1 is SGHAT, CDR2 FQNNGV, per germline. CDR3 in DNA: TGTGCCAGCAAAGGTTTGAGGGGCCACCAAGAGACCCAGTACTTC. This gives the protein CASKGLRGHQETQYF.

V usage is TRBV11-2 and J usage is TRBJ2-7, with TRBD1 as a possible D gene (6 bases). Trimming shortened V by 1 base and J by 6 bases, and 16 bases separated the two germline ends. CDR1 and CDR2 (germline): SGHAT, FQNNGV. The CDR3 loop spans 15 amino acids. CDR3 sequence (DNA): TGTGCCAGCAGCTTAGGCTGGGGGCGCAATGGCGAGCAGTACTTC. Amino acid sequence: CASSLGWGRNGEQYF.

The rearrangement joins TRBV10-3 to TRBJ2-7; 10 bases line up with TRBD2. The CDR3 runs to 12 residues. The V and J ends lost 4 bases and 7 bases, in that order; junction bases with no gene match: 1. CDR1 is ENHRY and CDR2 is SYGVKD in the germline V gene. The DNA of the CDR3 is TGTGCCATCAGTGCTAGCGGGAGTGAGCAGTACTTC. It translates to CAISASGSEQYF.

V and J are TRBV5-4 and TRBJ1-1; D unresolved. Germline loops: CDR1 SGHNT, CDR2 YYREEE (reference sequence). The V end lost 7 bases, the J end lost 5 bases, and 18 bases lay between the germline ends. This CDR3 is built from 14 residues. Here the CDR3 reads CASAKANVGTEAFF. In DNA, the CDR3 is TGTGCCAGCGCAAAGGCGAATGTTGGAACTGAAGCTTTCTTT.

The chain couples TRBV2 to TRBJ2-5; 11 bases agree with TRBD2. CDR1 and CDR2 (germline): SNHLY, FYNNEI. The V and J ends lost 8 bases and 5 bases, in that order; junction bases with no gene match: 16. The CDR3 runs 17 residues. This CDR3 is CASHYGTLAGVGETQYF. Written as DNA, the CDR3 is TGTGCCAGCCATTACGGGACACTAGCGGGAGTCGGGGAGACCCAGTACTTC.

The CDR3 is CASRDREGAGYTF. Written as DNA, the CDR3 is TGTGCCAGCAGGGACAGGGAAGGAGCTGGCTACACCTTC. This sequence joins TRBV2 and TRBJ1-2, with 8 positions matching TRBD1. The CDR3 has 13 residues. V was pared by 6 bases and J by 7 bases, with 7 bases of the junction left unmatched. Germline V gene data show CDR1 as SNHLY and CDR2 as FYNNEI.

There are a few counts of this clone. The J gene is TRBJ1-4, the V gene TRBV5-6; weak D call: TRBD1 (5 bases). This CDR3 is 14 amino acids long. Germline-derived CDR1 and CDR2 are SGHDT and YYEEEE. V dropped 2 bases and J dropped 3 bases, with 8 bases sitting between them. CDR3: CASSFQGPNEKLFF. In DNA form, the CDR3 reads TGTGCCAGCAGCTTTCAGGGTCCTAATGAAAAACTGTTTTTT.

The chain carries TRBV4-2 and TRBJ2-5; TRBD2 agrees at 9 bases. Germline V gene data show CDR1 as LGHNA and CDR2 as YNFKEQ. Unmatched junction bases numbered 7, after V lost 0 bases and J lost 2 bases. The CDR3 is made up of 17 amino acids. DNA of the CDR3: TGTGCCAGCAGCCAAGATTTGGCGGGGGGGGGACAAGAGACCCAGTACTTC. The encoded protein is CASSQDLAGGGQETQYF.

The V gene is TRBV2, the J gene TRBJ2-7; 7 bases agree with TRBD1. CDR1 SNHLY and CDR2 FYNNEI come from the germline V gene. This CDR3 is 12 amino acids long. V lost 10 bases to trimming and J lost 2 bases; unmatched junction nucleotides: 5. CDR3 loop: CATRTGAYEQYF. Written as DNA, the CDR3 is TGTGCCACCCGGACAGGAGCCTACGAGCAGTACTTC.

The chain employs TRBV30 and TRBJ2-5, with D hard to call. V lost 3 bases, J lost 6 bases, and 20 bases lay in between. The V gene's germline CDR1 is GTSNPN and CDR2 SVGIG (reference sequence). The CDR3 spans 15 residues. CDR3 in DNA: TGTGCCTGGAGGAGAGATGTCCTCACCCCCAAGACCCAGTACTTC. Amino acid sequence: CAWRRDVLTPKTQYF.